This T cell receptor beta chain was sequenced in a study of blood T cell repertoires in COVID-19. Study details: Acute-phase and convalescent COVID-19 samples originated in the United States, Italy and Spain. The analysed material was cDNA or gDNA that came from T cells, B-cell-depleted T cells, or PBMCs.

CDR3 length: 13 amino acids. Germline CDR1 reads LGHDT; CDR2 reads YNNKEL (reference sequence). Trimming removed 2 bases at V and 5 bases at J, with 9 bases between. Authors' data handling: Amplification with reference gene primers provided the estimates of nucleated cell counts. Here immunoSEQ multiplex PCR was the method, and the copy in TCRdb shows in-frame clones only, minus some. V, J and clone size were drawn from that table, and D and trimming were deduced from the DNA. The data show over 15,000 clones, about four fifths seen once. This sequence originates from a human donor in a cohort sampled during active COVID-19. V is TRBV3-1 (or the pseudogene TRBV3-2) and J is TRBJ2-5, with D unclear. Material for sequencing was peripheral blood. The CDR3 here is CASSQLAVETQYF. The CDR3 DNA reads TGTGCCAGCAGCCAACTTGCAGTCGAGACCCAGTACTTC.